This TCR beta chain was sequenced for a study of T cell responses to AZD1222 COVID-19 vaccine (dated by TCRdb to about 2021). With regard to the full study: A total of approximately 240 trial participants underwent TCR sequencing, of whom 200 to 220 received two doses of AZD1222 and 26 received two doses of the MenACWY control vaccine. Trial participants were enrolled by age into subgroups of 18-55, 56-69 and 70-plus years, and around 140, 26 and 57 TCR-sequenced participants, respectively, were included in these subgroups.

The CDR3 regions of human TCRbeta chains were analyzed by immunosequencing. The original methods were these. TCRs in the repertoires were matched against a reference library of SARS-CoV-2-specific TCRs that had been generated with the MIRA antigen-specificity platform. Breadth was defined as the fraction of unique TCRs that were SARS-CoV-2-associated. Depth was defined as the fraction of total T cells that were SARS-CoV-2-associated. Using the MIRA data, each spike-specific TCR was assigned both to the spike region to which the TCR was reactive and to a CD4 or CD8 class. Log10-transformed breadth and depth values were compared by one-way ANOVA with Sidak's multiple comparisons tests. This is the immuneACCESS table as TCRdb keeps it, with only in-frame sequences that have V and J called. A part of the clones is gone; compared with another copy, unresolved V genes explain less than half, and the rest is unexplained. The V and J calls and the clone size are those of that table, but D and trimming were determined from the DNA. The sample profile shows some 110,000 clones; around nine tenths of them were found once. The ten largest clonotypes hold approximately 7.1% of the sample.

The count of this clone is one. Its antigen is currently not known. No base-level quality is on record; no much larger clone is a single base apart. V lost 1 base and J lost 0 bases; the stretch between them is 9 bases long. The germline V gene (reference sequence) provides CDR1 LGHDT and CDR2 YNNKEL. Spanning cysteine to phenylalanine, the CDR3 consists of 15 amino acids. The read is trimmed to its CDR3 DNA, 45 bases read in frame from base 1. Broader findings and caveats from the paper: After two AZD1222 doses, spike-specific TCR breadth and depth were significantly higher than at day 0 and than in MenACWY recipients. CD4 TCRs associated with the vaccine covered the entire spike protein, and the dominant responses were in regions 160-218 and 743-854. The 56-69-year group was small, and its depth increase did not reach significance, likely because of low power. Epitopes outside the regions mutated in the B.1.351 and B.1.1.7 variants were reportedly recognized by nearly half of the unique spike-specific TCRs. No day 14 peak-response samples were available, so repertoires were characterized only after the peak T cell response. Participants were mostly white British and included more females than males, and it was suggested by the authors that clonal diversity may have been underestimated. Conclusions about previously exposed vaccinees are limited, since just five or six AZD1222 recipients were seropositive for SARS-CoV-2 at baseline.

The time point label, as the study defines it: about 28 days (+/-7) after the second vaccine dose. AZD1222 recipients whose second dose came at about 4 weeks and those whose second dose came at about 12 weeks were combined into one group, since spike-specific TCR depth and breadth did not differ between the two schedules. Samples from vaccinated people were obtained from the UK trials COV001 and COV002, which included a single-blind randomized controlled phase 2/3 trial of AZD1222 (ChAdOx1 nCoV-19) in healthy adults. Trial participant PBMC samples were collected at day 0 and day 28 after the second dose for TCRbeta chain sequencing.

The chain joins TRBV3-1 (or the pseudogene TRBV3-2) to TRBJ2-5; D gene: possibly TRBD1, on 5 matching bases. The receptor comes from an adult who received the AZD1222 COVID-19 vaccine. Sample: peripheral blood, taken 28 days after the second AZD1222 dose. The nucleotides read TGTGCCAGCAGCCAAGGAACAGGATACCAAGAGACCCAGTACTTC. This codes for CASSQGTGYQETQYF.